One T cell receptor (beta chain) is described in this entry. The antigen remains undetermined. The CDR3 runs to 14 residues. The germline CDR1 and CDR2 sequences are MDHEN and SYDVKM. V gave up 7 bases and J gave up 4 bases, with 14 bases separating them. This record belongs to a study of siplizumab effects on memory and regulatory T cells. The method was immunoSEQ multiplex PCR; TCRdb's version includes in-frame clones alone and lacks a portion of them. The profile shows around 100,000 clones, 91% of them singletons. Study observations and caveats: Naive T cells seemed more diverse than memory cells and seemed major alloresponse contributors. Proliferating Tregs from siplizumab cultures lacked functional confirmation of suppression. Siplizumab gave mappable alloreactive CD4+ clones an average Treg-derived fraction of under 75%, against approximately 29% in controls.

This chain joins TRBV28 and TRBJ2-1; D may correspond to TRBD1 or TRBD2 (5 bases each). The TCR sequence derives from a human donor in good health. Sequenced sample: CD4+ T cells sorted from blood. The CDR3 nucleotides read TGTGCCAGCAAGAGGGGCCTCTCTTACAATGAGCAGTTCTTC. This sequence encodes CASKRGLSYNEQFF.